These 25 T cell receptor beta chains came from one sample sequenced in a study of long-term antiretroviral therapy in people with HIV. Investigators performed immunoSEQ version v3.0 at survey level. Generated by immunoSEQ multiplex PCR, the TCRdb table keeps only in-frame clones and is missing some. The sample shows more than 20,000 clones, about nine tenths of them seen only once. The material sequenced was unsorted PBMCs, taken 1.8 years before starting antiretroviral therapy. The receptors come from a man aged 50-60 years with HIV.

This chain connects TRBV6-5 to TRBJ2-1; 7 positions match TRBD1. J was trimmed by 4 bases and V by 7 bases; bases with no gene match: 10. The CDR3 is made up of 15 amino acids. Per the germline V gene, CDR1 is MNHEY and CDR2 is SVGAGI. The CDR3 sequence: CASTLVGTEYNEQFF. Written as DNA, the CDR3 is TGTGCCAGCACTCTAGTCGGGACAGAGTACAATGAGCAGTTCTTC.

V usage is TRBV19 and J usage is TRBJ2-1; possible D gene TRBD1, 5 bases. The CDR3 runs to 15 residues. CDR1 and CDR2 (germline): LNHDA, SQIVND (reference sequence). The V end lost 3 bases, the J end lost 3 bases, and 12 bases lay between the germline ends. This CDR3 is CASSIGAELYNEQFF. In nucleotides, the CDR3 is TGTGCCAGTAGTATTGGGGCAGAGCTCTACAATGAGCAGTTCTTC.

This rearrangement joins TRBV5-1 to TRBJ2-3, with TRBD1 as a possible D gene (6 bases). Germline CDR1 reads SGHRS; CDR2 reads YFSETQ. CDR3 size: 16 residues. Trimming left V 1 base short and J 5 bases short, with 17 bases between. The CDR3 bases are TGCGCCAGCAGCTTGTTTACGACACAGGGAAAAGATACGCAGTATTTT. Protein product: CASSLFTTQGKDTQYF.

The rearrangement uses TRBV9 and TRBJ1-2; unclear D gene. This CDR3 is built from 14 residues. CDR1 and CDR2 (germline): SGDLS, YYNGEE. Trimming cost V 4 bases and J 2 bases, with 12 bases left between them. The CDR3 is CASSPQESNYGYTF. DNA of the CDR3: TGTGCCAGCAGCCCCCAGGAGTCCAACTATGGCTACACCTTC.

This chain joins TRBV10-3 and TRBJ2-1; no clear D gene. Trimming took off 8 bases at V and 0 bases at J, with 5 bases between the two ends. The CDR3 loop spans 12 amino acids. Germline loops: CDR1 ENHRY, CDR2 SYGVKD. The CDR3 loop reads CAIRSSYNEQFF. CDR3 bases: TGTGCCATCCGCAGCTCCTACAATGAGCAGTTCTTC.

This chain connects TRBV7-3 to TRBJ2-2, with unresolved D. V was trimmed by 5 bases and J by 0 bases, leaving 13 bases between them. Germline V gene lookup returns CDR1 SGHTA and CDR2 FQGTGA. This CDR3 has 16 residues. CDR3: CASSPRPLANTGELFF. In DNA form, the CDR3 reads TGTGCCAGCAGCCCCCGGCCATTAGCGAACACCGGGGAGCTGTTTTTT.

The CDR3 here is CASSRWNVGHDTDTQYF. CDR3 nucleotides: TGTGCCAGTAGTCGGTGGAATGTCGGACACGACACAGATACGCAGTATTTT. This rearrangement joins TRBV19 to TRBJ2-3; D might be TRBD1 (5 bases). Trimming left V 5 bases short and J 2 bases short, with 20 bases between. The CDR3 is 17 residues long. Germline V gene sequence: CDR1 LNHDA, CDR2 SQIVND (reference sequence).

CDR3 sequence reads: CASSPTGQRGYYEQYF. CDR3 bases: TGTGCCAGTAGTCCCACAGGGCAGAGGGGGTACTACGAGCAGTACTTC. V is TRBV19 and J is TRBJ2-7, with D tentatively TRBD1 (6 bases). Germline values: CDR1 LNHDA, CDR2 SQIVND (reference sequence). The CDR3 has 16 amino acids. V lost 5 bases to trimming and J lost 3 bases, with 20 bases between them.

This clone was seen a single time. The chain recombines TRBV6-5 with TRBJ2-2, with TRBD1 matching over 7 bases. Germline values: CDR1 MNHEY, CDR2 SVGAGI. Trimming removed 4 bases from V and 7 bases from J; junction bases left unmatched: 12. The CDR3 spans 16 residues. This CDR3 is CASSSSRGWMDGELFF. As DNA, the CDR3 is TGTGCCAGCAGTTCCTCCAGGGGGTGGATGGACGGGGAGCTGTTTTTT.

This clone was seen only a few times. The chain couples TRBV7-3 to TRBJ2-1; 7 nucleotides match TRBD1. This CDR3 region has 15 residues. CDR1 is SGHTA and CDR2 is FQGTGA in the germline V gene. Germline trimming cut 6 bases from V and 2 bases from J; bases unmatched to any gene: 7. CDR3 nucleotides: TGTGCCAGCAGAATGACCGGGACAGCCTACAATGAGCAGTTCTTC. It translates to CASRMTGTAYNEQFF.

This chain joins TRBV29-1 and TRBJ1-1, with D possibly matching TRBD1 (6 bases). Germline values: CDR1 SQVTM, CDR2 ANQGSEA. The CDR3 extends over 16 amino acids. V shed 7 bases and J shed 0 bases, with 21 bases lying between them. The CDR3 here is CSGGKRTVYMNTEAFF. The CDR3 bases are TGCAGCGGTGGAAAAAGGACAGTCTACATGAACACTGAAGCTTTCTTT.

The CDR3 DNA is TGTGCCAGCAACTCTCACGGACAGGGGGCCTACGAGCAGTACTTC. Protein sequence: CASNSHGQGAYEQYF. The chain is built from TRBV5-4 and TRBJ2-7; 10 nucleotides align to TRBD1. The junction had 8 bases not matched to a gene; V was cut back by 6 bases and J by 2 bases. The CDR3 has 15 amino acids. Germline V lookup: CDR1 SGHNT, CDR2 YYREEE (reference sequence). The variable domain in full, completed from reference TRBV5-4 and TRBJ2-7, reads ETGVTQSPTHLIKTRGQQVTLRCSSQSGHNTVSWYQQALGQGPQFIFQYYREEENGRGNFPPRFSGLQFPNYSSELNVNALELDDSALYLCASNSHGQGAYEQYFGPGTRLTVT.

The rearrangement links TRBV12-5 to TRBJ2-3; TRBD1 aligns across 8 bases. The germline V gene encodes CDR1 LGHNT and CDR2 FRNRAP. Germline trimming cut 2 bases from V and 2 bases from J; bases unmatched to any gene: 12. The length of the CDR3 is 18 residues. The CDR3 sequence is CASGLTRGQVSLTDTQYF. Written as DNA, the CDR3 is TGTGCTAGTGGTTTGACGAGGGGACAGGTTTCGCTCACAGATACGCAGTATTTT.

In its sample, this clone was seen a few times. V gene TRBV5-4 combines with J gene TRBJ1-2, with D hard to call. The germline gives CDR1 SGHNT, CDR2 YYREEE (reference sequence). The V gene lost 2 bases and the J gene lost 6 bases, with 14 bases spanning the gap. The CDR3 is made up of 14 amino acids. As DNA, the CDR3 is TGTGCCAGCAGCTTTCCGCAGCCGAGGGATGGCTACACCTTC. Its translation is CASSFPQPRDGYTF.

This clone is a singleton in its sample. V gene TRBV19 combines with J gene TRBJ1-5; 9 positions match TRBD1. With V trimmed by 9 bases and J by 4 bases, 10 bases remained unmatched. The CDR3 has 15 residues. Germline CDR1 reads LNHDA; CDR2 reads SQIVND (reference sequence). The CDR3 region is CASRGGTGKNQPQHF. The CDR3 region has the DNA TGTGCCAGCAGGGGGGGGACAGGGAAGAATCAGCCCCAGCATTTT.

CDR3 residues: CASNRDRGLNSPLHF. The CDR3 DNA follows: TGTGCCAGCAACCGGGACAGGGGTTTGAATTCACCCCTCCACTTT. The rearrangement uses TRBV27 and TRBJ1-6, with TRBD1 matching over 10 bases. The CDR3 totals 15 residues. The J segment lost 7 bases and the V segment lost 7 bases, leaving 7 bases of the junction unmatched. Germline V gene sequence: CDR1 MNHEY, CDR2 SMNVEV (reference sequence).

This clone has a handful of counts. The chain has TRBV5-1 and TRBJ1-2; 8 nucleotides align to TRBD1. This CDR3 has 14 amino acids. The trim removed 1 base at V and 5 bases at J, leaving 4 bases unmatched. CDR1 is SGHRS and CDR2 is YFSETQ in the germline V gene. CDR3 sequence (DNA): TGCGCCAGCAGCTTGTGGGGGACAGGATATGGCTACACCTTC. This codes for CASSLWGTGYGYTF. Based on the CDR3 plus reference TRBV5-1 and TRBJ1-2, the full variable domain is KAGVTQTPRYLIKTRGQQVTLSCSPISGHRSVSWYQQTPGQGLQFLFEYFSETQRNKGNFPGRFSGRQFSNSRSEMNVSTLELGDSALYLCASSLWGTGYGYTFGSGTRLTVV.

V is TRBV6-6 and J is TRBJ1-3; a weak D match, TRBD1 (6 bases). Looked up from germline, CDR1 is MNHNY and CDR2 is SVGAGI (reference sequence). This CDR3 spans 13 amino acids. The V end was cut by 8 bases, the J end by 4 bases, with 12 bases between. CDR3 sequence (DNA): TGTGCCAGCTACAGGGCCCAGGGAAACACCATATATTTT. As protein: CASYRAQGNTIYF.

This clone was seen just once. This chain connects TRBV10-2 to TRBJ1-2; no reliable D call. V was shortened by 3 bases and J by 2 bases, with 10 bases between the two germline ends. The CDR3 consists of 14 residues. Per germline, CDR1 WSHSY and CDR2 SAAADI. The CDR3 region is CASSDYGSNYGYTF. CDR3 bases: TGCGCCAGCAGTGACTATGGGAGCAACTATGGCTACACCTTC.

This rearrangement joins TRBV5-1 to TRBJ2-7; 7 bases fit TRBD2. In germline, CDR1 is SGHRS, CDR2 YFSETQ. There are 15 residues in the CDR3. The V segment lost 2 bases and the J segment 5 bases; nucleotides outside the gene matches: 10. The CDR3 spells CASSFQGLGNDEQYF. The CDR3 nucleotides are TGCGCCAGCAGCTTTCAAGGACTAGGAAATGACGAGCAGTACTTC.

V and J are TRBV7-3 and TRBJ2-7, with TRBD2 as a possible D gene (6 bases). The length of the CDR3 is 14 residues. From germline, CDR1 is SGHTA and CDR2 FQGTGA. Trimming took off 3 bases at V and 7 bases at J, with 16 bases between the two ends. The CDR3 region is CASSFGGNLGEQYF. In DNA, the CDR3 is TGTGCCAGCAGCTTTGGCGGGAATCTTGGAGAGCAGTACTTC.

The chain carries TRBV6-5 and TRBJ1-3; D remains unclear. V was shortened by 4 bases and J by 0 bases, with 7 bases between the two germline ends. Germline lookup yields CDR1 MNHEY and CDR2 SVGAGI. The length of the CDR3 is 14 residues. CDR3 sequence: CASSSPVSGNTIYF. The CDR3 DNA sequence: TGTGCCAGCAGTTCGCCCGTCTCTGGAAACACCATATATTTT.

The gene calls are TRBV19 and TRBJ1-1; 7 bases align to TRBD1. The CDR3 is 15 amino acids. Trimming took 6 bases from V and 7 from J; bases not matched to a gene: 14. Germline V lookup: CDR1 LNHDA, CDR2 SQIVND (reference sequence). Here the CDR3 reads CASRLQGRGQFEAFF. The CDR3 DNA reads TGTGCCAGTAGGCTACAGGGTAGGGGGCAATTTGAAGCTTTCTTT.

This clone was counted a single time. This chain uses TRBV28 with TRBJ2-5; D possibly corresponds to TRBD2 (6 bases). Trimming stripped 2 bases from V and 4 bases from J, with 8 bases between. CDR1 is MDHEN and CDR2 is SYDVKM in the germline V gene. The CDR3 totals 13 residues. In DNA form, the CDR3 reads TGTGCCAGCAGTTTAGGAGGGATAGAGACCCAGTACTTC. It encodes CASSLGGIETQYF.

DNA of the CDR3: TGCAGCGTCGAAACAGGGTGGGGCCAGCCCCAGCATTTT. This gives the protein CSVETGWGQPQHF. V is TRBV29-1 and J is TRBJ1-5, with TRBD1 as a possible D gene (6 bases). The CDR3 length is 13 residues. Germline V CDR1 and CDR2: SQVTM, ANQGSEA. The V end was cut by 6 bases, the J end by 7 bases, with 16 bases between.